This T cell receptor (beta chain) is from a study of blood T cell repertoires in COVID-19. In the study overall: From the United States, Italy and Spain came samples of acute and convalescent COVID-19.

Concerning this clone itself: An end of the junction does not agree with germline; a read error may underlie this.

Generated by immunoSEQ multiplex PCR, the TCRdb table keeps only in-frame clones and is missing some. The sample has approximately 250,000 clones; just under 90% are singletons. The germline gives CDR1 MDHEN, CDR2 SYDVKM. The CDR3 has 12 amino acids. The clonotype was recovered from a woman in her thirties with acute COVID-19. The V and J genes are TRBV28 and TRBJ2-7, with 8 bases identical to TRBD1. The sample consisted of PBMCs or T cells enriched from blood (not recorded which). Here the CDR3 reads CASSRPGQGHHF. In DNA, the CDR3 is TGTGCCAGCAGTCGCCCCGGACAGGGTCACCACTTC.